This TCR beta chain was identified during a study of cytomegalovirus exposure and HLA in healthy donors. Points from the study as a whole: TCR beta V- and J-gene trimming was later associated with a missense DCLRE1C variant. Sequencing had likely introduced a cluster of highly shared sequence variants as an artifact. Later on, analysis showed that most CMV-associated TCR beta chains appeared to be HLA-restricted.

The CDR3 extends over 14 amino acids. Trimming at V came to 5 bases and at J to 6 bases, leaving 7 bases not matched to a gene. Germline V CDR1 and CDR2: SNHLY, FYNNEI. Details on this clone: Its antigen is unidentified.

Vbeta (60) and Jbeta (13) primers were used in the PCR. The data were produced by immunoSEQ multiplex PCR, yet TCRdb's version contains in-frame clones alone and is incomplete. The sample includes around 170,000 clones, 65% to 80% seen only once; the top ten take less than 2.5%. Sequenced input: PBMCs. The rearrangement joins TRBV2 to TRBJ1-3; 7 bases align to TRBD1. The clonotype comes from a woman aged 25 to 39 in good health and CMV-seropositive. CDR3 in amino acids: CASSPRTGPNTIYF. As DNA, the CDR3 is TGTGCCAGCAGTCCTCGGACAGGTCCAAACACCATATATTTT.